These 16 T cell receptor beta chains originate from one sample sequenced in a study of post-analysis software for immune sequencing data. cDNA libraries of TCR beta carried unique molecular identifiers. MiXCR, applied by TCRdb to the PCR reads, yields one record per CDR3 protein. The data contain hundreds of thousands of distinct CDR3 sequences, roughly 27% of them singletons. Study-level results: There were about five TRBV segments more frequent in patients than controls, and TRBV5-6, TRBV5-1 and TRBV20-1 were among them.

The antigens for these receptors are not known. Sequencing input: blood. These receptors originate from a girl between 10 and 17 years old with multiple sclerosis.

At least ten counts were recorded for this clonotype. The V call is TRBV9, the J call TRBJ2-7, with 9 nucleotides matching TRBD1. Germline V gene lookup returns CDR1 SGDLS and CDR2 YYNGEE. Trimming removed 3 bases from V and 4 bases from J; junction bases left unmatched: 5. The CDR3 covers 14 residues. The CDR3 sequence: CASSAGTGLYEQYF. CDR3 nucleotides: TGTGCCAGCAGCGCAGGGACAGGGCTATACGAGCAGTACTTC.

This clonotype was observed at least ten times. This sequence joins TRBV20-1 and TRBJ2-7; the match to TRBD2 covers 15 bases. The V and J ends lost 6 bases and 3 bases, in that order; junction bases with no gene match: 6. Per the germline V gene, CDR1 is DFQATT and CDR2 is SNEGSKA (reference sequence). This CDR3 region has 15 residues. In DNA, the CDR3 is TGCAGTGCGGAAAGGACTAGCGGGAGGGTCTACGAGCAGTACTTC. Translated: CSAERTSGRVYEQYF.

About this clonotype itself: Given the absence of the conserved phenylalanine or tryptophan at the CDR3 end, a read error is likely. The chain uses TRBV29-1 and TRBJ2-2, with a tentative D call TRBD2 (6 bases). Trimming took 7 bases from V and 7 from J, leaving 22 bases between them. Germline lookup yields CDR1 SQVTM and CDR2 ANQGSEA. The CDR3 is 15 residues long. The CDR3 bases are TGCAGCGCTGGGGTCCCGCGGGGCAGGGTCGGGGAGCTGTTTCTT. Its translation is CSAGVPRGRVGELFL.

This clonotype appeared a few times. The rearrangement joins TRBV7-6 to TRBJ2-1; 7 positions match TRBD2. CDR1 is SGHVS and CDR2 is FNYEAQ in the germline V gene. V shed 1 base, J shed 7 bases, and the junction held 13 bases outside the gene matches. The CDR3 totals 17 residues. The CDR3 loop is CASSLEPGSGRGNEQFF. The CDR3 coding sequence is TGTGCCAGCAGCTTAGAGCCGGGTAGCGGGCGGGGGAATGAGCAGTTCTTC.

Remarks on this clonotype: The junction shows a germline mismatch at one end, possibly a read error. The chain employs TRBV12-3 or TRBV12-4 and TRBJ2-5, with 9 nucleotides matching TRBD2. The CDR3 spans 17 residues. The DNA of the CDR3 is TGTGCCAGCAGTTCCCGTCTCCTAGCGGGGCAAGAAGAGATCCAGTACTTC. It is translated as CASSSRLLAGQEEIQYF.

A few counts support this clonotype. The genes are TRBV10-3 and TRBJ1-2; 9 bases agree with TRBD1. The length of the CDR3 is 13 residues. The V gene's germline CDR1 is ENHRY and CDR2 SYGVKD. After removal of 7 bases from V and 8 bases from J, the junction contained 8 bases not matched to a gene. CDR3 nucleotides: TGTGCCATCAACCGGGACAGGGTGGGCGGCTACACCTTC. Translation gives CAINRDRVGGYTF.

To note about this clonotype: A junction end diverges from the germline sequence, so it may reflect a read error. The rearrangement joins TRBV29-1 to TRBJ2-5; tentatively, D is TRBD2 (5 bases). CDR1 is SQVTM, CDR2 ANQGSEA, per germline. The CDR3 spans 11 residues. CDR3 loop: CSVEVGETRYF. CDR3 DNA: TGCAGCGTTGAAGTCGGGGAGACCCGGTACTTC. Full variable domain (outside the CDR3, taken from reference TRBV29-1 and TRBJ2-5): SAVISQKPSRDICQRGTSLTIQCQVDSQVTMMFWYRQQPGQSLTLIATANQGSEATYESGFVIDKFPISRPNLTFSTLTVSNMSPEDSSIYLCSVEVGETRYFGPGTRLLVL.

This rearrangement joins TRBV3-1 to TRBJ2-6, with 8 bases aligning to TRBD2. Germline V gene data show CDR1 as LGHDT and CDR2 as YNNKEL (reference sequence). The CDR3 contains 19 residues. The trim removed 0 bases at V and 2 bases at J, leaving 9 bases unmatched. The CDR3 DNA follows: TGTGCCAGCAGCCAAGATCGGGCCAGCGGGAGCGCTGGGGCCAACGTCCTGACTTTC. Amino acids: CASSQDRASGSAGANVLTF.

The CDR3 region has the DNA TGTGCCAGCAGCTTAGGAGGGGAGTATGGCTACACCTTC. This codes for CASSLGGEYGYTF. V gene TRBV7-2 combines with J gene TRBJ1-2, with D possibly being TRBD1 (5 bases). Deletions cut 1 base from V and 5 bases from J, with 8 bases between. The CDR3 consists of 13 residues. Germline CDR1 and CDR2: SGHTA and FQGNSA.

The chain couples TRBV7-2 to TRBJ2-3; tentatively, D is TRBD2 (5 bases). This CDR3 has 13 residues. Germline lookup yields CDR1 SGHTA and CDR2 FQGNSA. Trimming took 5 bases from V and 7 from J, leaving 13 bases between them. In DNA, the CDR3 is TGTGCCAGCAGCGACCTCCGGGGAAATACGCAGTATTTT. Its translation: CASSDLRGNTQYF.

This chain uses TRBV25-1 with TRBJ1-2, with a possible D match to TRBD1 (6 bases). The V gene's germline CDR1 is MGHDK and CDR2 SYGVNS. CDR3 size: 18 residues. Trimming pared 1 base from V and 4 bases from J, leaving 22 bases between. Here the CDR3 reads CASSESRWGGQGRYGYTF. The CDR3 DNA reads TGTGCCAGCAGTGAATCTCGTTGGGGGGGTCAGGGGCGCTATGGCTACACCTTC.

The V call is TRBV6-2 or TRBV6-3, the J call TRBJ2-7; 10 bases line up with TRBD2. V shed 2 bases, J shed 7 bases, and the junction held 14 bases outside the gene matches. Looked up from germline, CDR1 is MNHEY and CDR2 is SVGEGT. The CDR3 has 17 amino acids. CDR3 coding DNA: TGTGCCAGCAGTTACAGGTTCCTAAGCGGGAGGGCGGAGGAGCAGTACTTC. This sequence encodes CASSYRFLSGRAEEQYF.

This clonotype was seen only a few times. V and J are TRBV18 and TRBJ2-3, with D unresolved. The V end was cut by 2 bases, the J end by 0 bases, with 9 bases between. Per the germline V gene, CDR1 is KGHSH and CDR2 is LQKENI. This CDR3 spans 15 amino acids. The CDR3 here is CASSPISVSTDTQYF. DNA of the CDR3: TGTGCCAGCTCACCAATATCGGTGAGCACAGATACGCAGTATTTT.

The genes are TRBV5-1 and TRBJ2-5; either TRBD1 or TRBD2 may fit D (5 bases each). The J call could be wrong; TRBJ2-7 is a better fit for the DNA end. This CDR3 spans 14 amino acids. CDR1 is SGHRS and CDR2 is YFSETQ in the germline V gene. In DNA form, the CDR3 reads TGCGCCAGCAGCTTGGAGGGACCGGGATACGAGCAGTACTTC. Its translation: CASSLEGPGYEQYF.

This clonotype has more than one count but fewer than ten. The chain carries TRBV20-1 and TRBJ2-3, with D perhaps being TRBD1 or TRBD2 (5 bases each). Trimming removed 1 base from V and 2 bases from J, with 10 bases in between. This CDR3 region has 14 residues. Germline V lookup: CDR1 DFQATT, CDR2 SNEGSKA (reference sequence). The DNA for the CDR3 is TGCAGTGCTAGAGGTGGGACGGTCACAGATACGCAGTATTTT. Protein product: CSARGGTVTDTQYF.

This chain joins TRBV7-2 and TRBJ2-5; 9 bases fit TRBD2. This CDR3 has 14 residues. With V trimmed by 4 bases and J by 5 bases, 5 bases remained unmatched. CDR1 and CDR2 (germline): SGHTA, FQGNSA. The chain's CDR3 is CASSSQSGGETQYF. The DNA of the CDR3 is TGTGCCAGCAGCTCACAGAGCGGGGGGGAGACCCAGTACTTC.